This entry lists 7 T cell receptor beta chains sequenced from one sample in a study of a mutant IDH1 vaccine in newly diagnosed glioma. Only in-frame clones appear in the TCRdb table, and some are missing; sequencing was by immunoSEQ multiplex PCR. The data contain about 68,000 clones, 79% of them singletons. Specified time point: baseline, week 1 (first vaccination visit). The sample's treatment: pre-vaccination baseline after standard-of-care therapy. Sequenced material: PBMCs, taken from a glioma patient treated with radiotherapy, temozolomide or both. All receptors derive from a man aged 45-60 years with glioma.

The V call is TRBV4-1, the J call TRBJ1-5; D ambiguous. Trimming stripped 3 bases from V and 2 bases from J, with 17 bases between. The germline CDR1 and CDR2 sequences are MGHRA and YSYEKL. This CDR3 spans 17 amino acids. The CDR3 reads CASSQTPQAAGNQPQHF. CDR3 sequence (DNA): TGCGCCAGCAGCCAGACTCCTCAGGCGGCCGGCAATCAGCCCCAGCATTTT.

The chain carries TRBV30 and TRBJ1-1; D gene unclear. The V and J ends lost 4 bases and 3 bases respectively, with 12 bases between them. CDR1 and CDR2 from the germline V gene are GTSNPN and SVGIG (reference sequence). CDR3 length equals 13 residues. The CDR3 DNA reads TGTGCCTGGAAGGTAGTTGGGGACACTGAAGCTTTCTTT. It specifies CAWKVVGDTEAFF.

J is TRBJ2-7 and V is TRBV27, with D possibly matching TRBD1 (6 bases). V shed 5 bases and J shed 5 bases, with 19 bases lying between them. The CDR3 is 15 residues long. Per germline, CDR1 MNHEY and CDR2 SMNVEV (reference sequence). The CDR3 spells CASSRGSGDPNEQYF. The CDR3 coding sequence is TGTGCCAGCAGTAGGGGGTCAGGGGACCCCAACGAGCAGTACTTC.

V is TRBV7-2 and J is TRBJ2-1, with a weak D call TRBD1 (6 bases). The ends were cut back, 2 bases at V and 9 bases at J, with 11 bases in the middle. The V gene's germline CDR1 is SGHTA and CDR2 FQGNSA. The CDR3 is made up of 13 amino acids. The chain's CDR3 is CASSLPTGIEQFF. In DNA, the CDR3 is TGTGCCAGCAGCTTACCGACAGGAATTGAGCAGTTCTTC.

The V call is TRBV5-1, the J call TRBJ1-2, with TRBD1 as a possible D gene (5 bases). The CDR3 is made up of 14 amino acids. The germline V gene has CDR1 SGHRS and CDR2 YFSETQ. Trimming shortened V by 4 bases and J by 4 bases, and 14 bases separated the two germline ends. The DNA of the CDR3 is TGCGCCAGCAGCCCCAGTGAAGGGGCCTATGGCTACACCTTC. As protein: CASSPSEGAYGYTF.

The chain uses TRBV5-4 and TRBJ1-1, with D perhaps matching TRBD1 (6 bases). The CDR3 consists of 15 residues. Germline CDR1 and CDR2: SGHNT and YYREEE (reference sequence). Deletions cut 4 bases from V and 3 bases from J, with 16 bases between. The CDR3: CASSAGTRDHTEAFF. In nucleotides, the CDR3 is TGTGCCAGCAGCGCCGGGACACGGGACCACACTGAAGCTTTCTTT.

J is TRBJ1-4 and V is TRBV5-1; D not resolved. Per germline, CDR1 SGHRS and CDR2 YFSETQ. V was shortened by 1 base and J by 8 bases, with 12 bases between the two germline ends. CDR3 length equals 14 residues. CDR3 DNA sequence: TGCGCCAGCAGCTTGCCGGGGATGAGAGAAAAACTGTTTTTT. Protein sequence: CASSLPGMREKLFF.